Following are 27 T cell receptor beta chains from one sample sequenced in a study of T cell responses to AZD1222 COVID-19 vaccine. Here immunoSEQ multiplex PCR was the method, and the copy in TCRdb shows in-frame clones only, minus some. This table has some 190,000 clones, approximately 92% appearing once. The sequencing here drew on peripheral blood, taken on day 0 of AZD1222 vaccination. Every receptor here comes from an adult in good health.

The CDR3 sequence is CATSDAGTETYNEQFF. Here the CDR3 DNA reads TGTGCCACCAGTGATGCCGGGACAGAGACCTACAATGAGCAGTTCTTC. V gene TRBV24-1 combines with J gene TRBJ2-1, with 7 bases that match TRBD1. V gave up 3 bases and J gave up 2 bases; unmatched junction bases: 6. Germline CDR1 and CDR2: KGHDR and SFDVKD. This CDR3 spans 16 amino acids.

The chain carries TRBV5-1 and TRBJ1-3, with 8 positions matching TRBD1. Germline trimming cut 4 bases from V and 2 bases from J; bases unmatched to any gene: 8. The germline V gene encodes CDR1 SGHRS and CDR2 YFSETQ. The CDR3 is 16 amino acids. The CDR3 bases are TGCGCCAGCAGCCCTGGGACAGGCGCGGCTGGAAACACCATATATTTT. Translation gives CASSPGTGAAGNTIYF.

This chain uses TRBV5-1 with TRBJ2-1; TRBD2 matches 8 bases. This CDR3 is built from 15 residues. Germline values: CDR1 SGHRS, CDR2 YFSETQ. V lost 4 bases to trimming and J lost 9 bases; unmatched junction nucleotides: 12. The CDR3 DNA is TGCGCCAGCAGCCCCCCGGGGGGGGGCAATGTTGAGCAGTTCTTC. This gives the protein CASSPPGGGNVEQFF. Variable domain in full (rest from reference TRBV5-1 and TRBJ2-1): KAGVTQTPRYLIKTRGQQVTLSCSPISGHRSVSWYQQTPGQGLQFLFEYFSETQRNKGNFPGRFSGRQFSNSRSEMNVSTLELGDSALYLCASSPPGGGNVEQFFGPGTRLTVL.

CDR3 DNA sequence: TGTGCCAGCGCCCGGGGAGGGACTAATGAAAAACTGTTTTTT. This sequence encodes CASARGGTNEKLFF. V usage is TRBV28 and J usage is TRBJ1-4; D is uncertain. V was cut by 8 bases and J by 2 bases, with 12 bases left in between. This CDR3 comprises 14 residues. Per the germline V gene, CDR1 is MDHEN and CDR2 is SYDVKM. The full variable domain, in which reference TRBV28 and TRBJ1-4 provide the parts outside the CDR3, is DVKVTQSSRYLVKRTGEKVFLECVQDMDHENMFWYRQDPGLGLRLIYFSYDVKMKEKGDIPEGYSVSREKKERFSLILESASTNQTSMYLCASARGGTNEKLFFGSGTQLSVL.

The rearrangement uses TRBV7-9 and TRBJ2-3; D may be TRBD2 (6 bases). Germline V lookup: CDR1 SEHNR, CDR2 FQNEAQ (reference sequence). The CDR3 is 13 residues long. V lost 6 bases, J lost 1 base, and 8 bases lay in between. CDR3 DNA sequence: TGTGCCAGCAGTTCTAGCGGCACAGATACGCAGTATTTT. It translates to CASSSSGTDTQYF.

This clone occurred once. The gene calls are TRBV6-5 and TRBJ2-6, with D unresolved. Trimming shortened V by 7 bases and J by 1 base, and 5 bases separated the two germline ends. CDR1 and CDR2 from the germline V gene are MNHEY and SVGAGI. CDR3 size: 13 residues. Here the CDR3 reads CASILSGANVLTF. As DNA, the CDR3 is TGTGCCAGCATACTATCTGGGGCCAACGTCCTGACTTTC.

The chain is built from TRBV30 and TRBJ1-1, with D hard to call. CDR1 and CDR2 from the germline V gene are GTSNPN and SVGIG (reference sequence). The CDR3 covers 13 residues. Trimming cost V 0 bases and J 1 base, with 6 bases left between them. The CDR3 DNA follows: TGTGCCTGGAGTGTTGACGCGAACACTGAAGCTTTCTTT. It codes for CAWSVDANTEAFF.

The rearrangement joins TRBV5-1 to TRBJ2-7, with 8 nucleotides matching TRBD1. With V trimmed by 3 bases and J by 10 bases, 15 bases remained unmatched. The germline CDR1 and CDR2 sequences are SGHRS and YFSETQ. The CDR3 is made up of 15 amino acids. CDR3 in amino acids: CASSSGQGAFPRQYF. In DNA, the CDR3 is TGCGCCAGCAGCTCAGGACAGGGCGCCTTTCCCAGACAGTACTTC.

J is TRBJ1-1 and V is TRBV5-1; possible D gene TRBD1, 5 bases. The CDR3 runs 14 residues. Trimming removed 4 bases at V and 3 bases at J, with 13 bases between. Germline V gene lookup returns CDR1 SGHRS and CDR2 YFSETQ. Here the CDR3 DNA reads TGCGCCAGCAGCGGCTTGGGGGGAGACACTGAAGCTTTCTTT. Translation gives CASSGLGGDTEAFF.

The chain couples TRBV5-1 to TRBJ2-6; D uncertain. V was clipped by 5 bases and J by 1 base, with 13 bases between them. This CDR3 contains 16 residues. Germline V lookup: CDR1 SGHRS, CDR2 YFSETQ. In nucleotides, the CDR3 is TGCGCCAGCAGTGTTGATTTGGTGTCTGGGGCCAACGTCCTGACTTTC. Amino acid sequence: CASSVDLVSGANVLTF.

This clone was detected only once. This sequence joins TRBV4-1 and TRBJ1-5; 9 nucleotides align to TRBD1. The J segment lost 3 bases and the V segment lost 0 bases, leaving 3 bases of the junction unmatched. The germline V gene has CDR1 MGHRA and CDR2 YSYEKL. The CDR3 is 16 amino acids. The CDR3 region has the DNA TGCGCCAGCAGCCAAGAAGGGACAGGGATCAATCAGCCCCAGCATTTT. It translates to CASSQEGTGINQPQHF.

The chain employs TRBV6-2 or TRBV6-3 and TRBJ1-1; D not certain. Trimming shortened V by 0 bases and J by 5 bases, and 13 bases separated the two germline ends. CDR3 size: 15 residues. The germline V gene has CDR1 MNHEY and CDR2 SVGEGT. The CDR3 bases are TGTGCCAGCAGTTACTCGAAGGGAGTTCGGACTGAAGCTTTCTTT. Its translation is CASSYSKGVRTEAFF.

V gene TRBV7-9 combines with J gene TRBJ1-5; D gene uncertain. Trimming stripped 4 bases from V and 7 bases from J, with 8 bases between. The CDR3 is made up of 12 amino acids. Germline V gene data show CDR1 as SEHNR and CDR2 as FQNEAQ (reference sequence). The CDR3 sequence: CASSSGNQPQHF. CDR3 nucleotides: TGTGCCAGCAGCTCGGGGAACCAGCCCCAGCATTTT.

This sequence joins TRBV7-2 and TRBJ1-5; the D is unclear. This CDR3 spans 13 amino acids. Trimming pared 6 bases from V and 4 bases from J, leaving 10 bases between. The germline V gene encodes CDR1 SGHTA and CDR2 FQGNSA. CDR3 nucleotide sequence: TGTGCCAGCAGTTGGACGGGAAATCAGCCCCAGCATTTT. This translates into CASSWTGNQPQHF.

The chain joins TRBV5-1 to TRBJ1-5; a weak D match, TRBD1 (6 bases). Trimming pared 3 bases from V and 0 bases from J, leaving 10 bases between. The germline gives CDR1 SGHRS, CDR2 YFSETQ. This CDR3 contains 15 residues. This CDR3 is CASSSTGLSNQPQHF. The CDR3 DNA reads as TGCGCCAGCAGCTCGACAGGACTTAGCAATCAGCCCCAGCATTTT. Full variable domain (missing parts from reference TRBV5-1 and TRBJ1-5): KAGVTQTPRYLIKTRGQQVTLSCSPISGHRSVSWYQQTPGQGLQFLFEYFSETQRNKGNFPGRFSGRQFSNSRSEMNVSTLELGDSALYLCASSSTGLSNQPQHFGDGTRLSIL.

This chain uses TRBV12-3 or TRBV12-4 with TRBJ2-6; D gene unclear. V was cut by 10 bases and J by 4 bases, with 11 bases left in between. This CDR3 has 13 amino acids. CDR3 loop: CATRPSGANVLTF. The CDR3 nucleotides read TGTGCCACTCGTCCCTCCGGGGCCAACGTCCTGACTTTC.

The chain employs TRBV18 and TRBJ2-7; D ambiguous. CDR1 and CDR2 (germline): KGHSH, LQKENI. Trimming cost V 2 bases and J 5 bases, with 13 bases left between them. This CDR3 contains 14 residues. Written as DNA, the CDR3 is TGTGCCAGCTCACCAAAATCATCCAACCACGAGCAGTACTTC. Translating gives CASSPKSSNHEQYF.

In its sample, this clone was seen a few times. Other DNA sequences in this specimen translate into the identical CDR3. The chain links TRBV5-1 to TRBJ1-5; D not resolved. CDR3 length: 13 amino acids. The V end lost 0 bases, the J end lost 0 bases, and 1 base lay between the germline ends. Germline lookup yields CDR1 SGHRS and CDR2 YFSETQ. CDR3 sequence reads: CASSLASNQPQHF. The CDR3, as DNA: TGCGCCAGCAGCTTGGCTAGCAATCAGCCCCAGCATTTT. Full variable domain (rest looked up from reference TRBV5-1 and TRBJ1-5): KAGVTQTPRYLIKTRGQQVTLSCSPISGHRSVSWYQQTPGQGLQFLFEYFSETQRNKGNFPGRFSGRQFSNSRSEMNVSTLELGDSALYLCASSLASNQPQHFGDGTRLSIL.

This chain links TRBV11-3 with TRBJ2-7, with 7 positions matching TRBD1. The CDR3 loop spans 13 amino acids. Germline values: CDR1 SGHNT, CDR2 YENEEA. V trimming: 3 bases; J trimming: 3 bases; junction bases outside the gene matches: 2. CDR3 protein: CASSLGQLYEQYF. DNA for the CDR3: TGTGCCAGCAGCTTGGGACAGCTCTACGAGCAGTACTTC.

This sequence joins TRBV6-5 and TRBJ2-5; TRBD2 is a possible D gene (6 bases). V was trimmed by 7 bases and J by 6 bases, leaving 15 bases between them. CDR1 and CDR2 from the germline V gene are MNHEY and SVGAGI. The CDR3 is 13 amino acids. As DNA, the CDR3 is TGTGCCAGCACCCTTTGGGGGGAGCAGACCCAGTACTTC. Its translation: CASTLWGEQTQYF.

This clone appeared a single time. V and J are TRBV24-1 and TRBJ1-1, with unresolved D. The CDR3 is made up of 8 amino acids. From germline, CDR1 is KGHDR and CDR2 SFDVKD. Trimming shortened V by 10 bases and J by 5 bases, and 1 base separated the two germline ends. The CDR3 DNA reads TGTGCCACGACTGAAGCTTTCTTT. This gives the protein CATTEAFF.

The rearrangement joins TRBV6-5 to TRBJ1-4; D is possibly TRBD1 (6 bases). The CDR3 has 10 amino acids. Trimming shortened V by 8 bases and J by 10 bases, and 8 bases separated the two germline ends. CDR1 MNHEY and CDR2 SVGAGI come from the germline V gene. The CDR3 coding sequence is TGTGCCAGCGGAGGGGGAAAACTGTTTTTT. Translation gives CASGGGKLFF.

The chain has TRBV7-2 and TRBJ2-1, with 7 nucleotides matching TRBD2. Germline V gives CDR1 SGHTA, CDR2 FQGNSA. This CDR3 contains 14 residues. Germline trimming cut 4 bases from V and 12 bases from J; bases unmatched to any gene: 12. CDR3 loop: CASSSGSGAERQFF. The CDR3, as DNA: TGTGCCAGCAGCTCCGGGAGCGGGGCCGAAAGGCAGTTCTTC.

The rearrangement uses TRBV7-6 and TRBJ2-6; 8 bases match TRBD1. V was pared by 5 bases and J by 3 bases, with 3 bases of the junction left unmatched. Germline CDR1 is SGHVS and CDR2 is FNYEAQ. This CDR3 has 15 amino acids. CDR3 nucleotide sequence: TGTGCCAGCAGCCGGACAGGGTTTGGGGCCAACGTCCTGACTTTC. Protein: CASSRTGFGANVLTF.

The rearrangement links TRBV7-9 to TRBJ1-2; no clear D gene. Germline V lookup: CDR1 SEHNR, CDR2 FQNEAQ (reference sequence). This CDR3 has 11 residues. The V end lost 8 bases, the J end lost 4 bases, and 8 bases lay between the germline ends. The CDR3 nucleotides read TGTGCCAGCGGAGGATCCTATGGCTACACCTTC. Protein sequence: CASGGSYGYTF.

The chain couples TRBV27 to TRBJ1-2; D is uncertain. The V end was cut by 2 bases, the J end by 8 bases, with 3 bases between. Germline V gene lookup returns CDR1 MNHEY and CDR2 SMNVEV (reference sequence). There are 10 residues in the CDR3. CDR3 sequence reads: CASSLRGYTF. DNA for the CDR3: TGTGCCAGCAGTTTAAGGGGCTACACCTTC.

J is TRBJ2-1 and V is TRBV7-2; 12 nucleotides agree with TRBD2. Germline loops: CDR1 SGHTA, CDR2 FQGNSA. The CDR3 contains 15 residues. The V gene end was trimmed by 1 base and the J gene end by 6 bases; junction bases not matched to a gene: 1. The CDR3 DNA sequence: TGTGCCAGCAGCTTAGGACTAGCGGGGGTCAATGAGCAGTTCTTC. Protein sequence: CASSLGLAGVNEQFF.